One sample yielded the 28 T cell receptor beta chains listed below, sequenced in a study of radiation and T cells in renal cell carcinoma. Data came from immunoSEQ multiplex PCR; TCRdb stores just in-frame clones and leaves some out. In the table there are 150,000 or so clones, about 88% of which are singletons. Time point: baseline pretreatment blood. The sample's treatment: 15 Gy SBRT to primary tumor, nephrectomy 4 weeks later. The sequencing here drew on blood, taken from a patient whose treatment included radiotherapy and nephrectomy. The receptors shown here come from a woman between 50 and 59 years old with renal cell carcinoma.

This clone has a single count. The chain carries TRBV5-1 and TRBJ1-1, with 7 bases aligning to TRBD1. The CDR3 sequence is 14 residues long. Germline CDR1 and CDR2: SGHRS and YFSETQ. The V and J ends lost 2 bases and 0 bases, in that order; junction bases with no gene match: 1. CDR3 sequence (DNA): TGCGCCAGCAGCTTCGGACAGGTGAACACTGAAGCTTTCTTT. It is translated as CASSFGQVNTEAFF. Together with reference TRBV5-1 and TRBJ1-1, the CDR3 gives the full variable domain: KAGVTQTPRYLIKTRGQQVTLSCSPISGHRSVSWYQQTPGQGLQFLFEYFSETQRNKGNFPGRFSGRQFSNSRSEMNVSTLELGDSALYLCASSFGQVNTEAFFGQGTRLTVV.

The rearrangement uses TRBV7-9 and TRBJ1-4; 7 bases line up with TRBD1. This CDR3 comprises 15 residues. J lost 4 bases, V lost 4 bases, and 6 bases had no gene match. In germline, CDR1 is SEHNR, CDR2 FQNEAQ (reference sequence). This chain's CDR3 is CASSSGQAFNEKLFF. In DNA form, the CDR3 reads TGTGCCAGCAGCTCTGGACAGGCCTTTAATGAAAAACTGTTTTTT.

The chain carries TRBV29-1 and TRBJ2-6; the D gene is possibly TRBD2 (6 bases). CDR1 is SQVTM and CDR2 is ANQGSEA in the germline V gene. This CDR3 comprises 17 residues. The V gene lost 6 bases and the J gene lost 0 bases, with 18 bases spanning the gap. DNA of the CDR3: TGCAGCGTATACGGAGGGACGCGGTTCTCTGGGGCCAACGTCCTGACTTTC. Its translation is CSVYGGTRFSGANVLTF.

The rearrangement joins TRBV7-9 to TRBJ1-1; no clear D. This CDR3 has 13 amino acids. Germline lookup yields CDR1 SEHNR and CDR2 FQNEAQ (reference sequence). With 2 bases removed from V and 5 bases from J, the gap between germline ends came to 9 bases. This CDR3 is CASSLQVWTEAFF. The DNA of the CDR3 is TGTGCCAGCAGCTTACAGGTATGGACTGAAGCTTTCTTT.

This chain links TRBV6-5 with TRBJ2-3; 8 nucleotides align to TRBD2. This CDR3 is built from 16 residues. Looked up from germline, CDR1 is MNHEY and CDR2 is SVGAGI. V shed 4 bases, J shed 2 bases, and the junction held 8 bases outside the gene matches. DNA of the CDR3: TGTGCCAGCAGTTCATTCGGACTAGCACCCACAGATACGCAGTATTTT. Translation gives CASSSFGLAPTDTQYF.

The chain couples TRBV5-6 to TRBJ1-2; D is unresolved. Germline lookup yields CDR1 SGHDT and CDR2 YYEEEE. The CDR3 runs 14 residues. V was trimmed by 0 bases and J by 3 bases, leaving 9 bases between them. The CDR3 reads CASSLEGVDYGYTF. Here the CDR3 DNA reads TGTGCCAGCAGCTTGGAGGGAGTAGACTATGGCTACACCTTC.

J is TRBJ2-7 and V is TRBV11-2, with D unresolved. Trimming took off 5 bases at V and 0 bases at J, with 11 bases between the two ends. The CDR3 consists of 14 residues. The germline V gene has CDR1 SGHAT and CDR2 FQNNGV. This CDR3 is CASSPGFVSYEQYF. The CDR3 bases are TGTGCCAGCAGCCCCGGATTTGTCTCCTACGAGCAGTACTTC.

The chain joins TRBV18 to TRBJ2-3; D is ambiguous. CDR1 KGHSH and CDR2 LQKENI come from the germline V gene. The CDR3 totals 14 residues. V lost 2 bases and J 0 bases, leaving 6 bases between the germline ends. CDR3 sequence reads: CASSPTRSTDTQYF. The CDR3 bases are TGTGCCAGCTCACCAACACGTAGCACAGATACGCAGTATTTT.

The rearrangement links TRBV9 to TRBJ2-5; D gene uncertain. Germline CDR1 SGDLS, CDR2 YYNGEE. The CDR3 has 15 residues. V was cut by 5 bases and J by 4 bases, with 18 bases left in between. The CDR3 DNA is TGTGCCAGCAGTGCCGGGCCTTTTGATGGAGAGACCCAGTACTTC. This codes for CASSAGPFDGETQYF.

The chain joins TRBV5-5 to TRBJ2-2; a weak D match, TRBD2 (6 bases). Germline CDR1 and CDR2: SGHKS and YYEKEE (reference sequence). V lost 4 bases to trimming and J lost 0 bases, with 10 bases between them. The CDR3 length is 15 residues. The CDR3 protein is CASSLAPTNTGELFF. In nucleotides, the CDR3 is TGTGCCAGCAGCCTAGCGCCCACGAACACCGGGGAGCTGTTTTTT.

This chain joins TRBV7-8 and TRBJ1-1; D remains ambiguous. Germline assignment: CDR1 SGHVS and CDR2 FQNEAQ. The CDR3 covers 14 residues. Trimming pared 1 base from V and 1 base from J, leaving 7 bases between. CDR3: CASSLGSANTEAFF. Here the CDR3 DNA reads TGTGCCAGCAGCTTAGGATCAGCGAACACTGAAGCTTTCTTT.

The rearrangement links TRBV6-1 to TRBJ1-1; D is undetermined. The CDR3 has 13 amino acids. Germline lookup yields CDR1 MNHNS and CDR2 SASEGT. Trimming stripped 6 bases from V and 5 bases from J, with 13 bases between. CDR3 nucleotides: TGTGCCAGCAGAACAAGTTCTGGAACTGAAGCTTTCTTT. Its translation: CASRTSSGTEAFF.

The table lists this clone with a few counts. The chain has TRBV5-1 and TRBJ1-1; 11 bases agree with TRBD1. The CDR3 spans 13 residues. In germline, CDR1 is SGHRS, CDR2 YFSETQ. V lost 4 bases and J lost 11; bases outside the gene matches: 7. The CDR3 is CASSGGTGGAAFF. As DNA, the CDR3 is TGCGCCAGCAGCGGAGGGACAGGGGGTGCGGCTTTCTTT.

This clone came up a few times. The chain is built from TRBV11-2 and TRBJ1-2; TRBD1 agrees at 7 bases. Per the germline V gene, CDR1 is SGHAT and CDR2 is FQNNGV. Trimming cost V 5 bases and J 1 base; bases outside gene matches: 7. The CDR3 totals 15 residues. The chain's CDR3 is CASSEGTAINYGYTF. In DNA form, the CDR3 reads TGTGCCAGCAGCGAAGGGACAGCGATTAACTATGGCTACACCTTC.

The rearrangement uses TRBV7-6 and TRBJ2-7, with D perhaps given as TRBD1 or TRBD2 (6 bases each). Germline V lookup: CDR1 SGHVS, CDR2 FNYEAQ. V was shortened by 5 bases and J by 2 bases, with 19 bases between the two germline ends. The CDR3 has 16 amino acids. The chain's CDR3 is CASSPGAGAGTYEQYF. CDR3 nucleotides: TGTGCCAGCAGCCCGGGGGCAGGAGCGGGTACCTACGAGCAGTACTTC.

V usage is TRBV7-9 and J usage is TRBJ2-5; D might be TRBD1 or TRBD2, each matching 5 bases. The CDR3 has 14 residues. Germline values: CDR1 SEHNR, CDR2 FQNEAQ (reference sequence). The germline V and J ends were trimmed by 4 bases and 5 bases, with 14 bases remaining between them. CDR3 coding DNA: TGTGCCAGCAGCTGGGACCTTAGGGCCGAGACCCAGTACTTC. This translates into CASSWDLRAETQYF.

The chain recombines TRBV5-6 with TRBJ1-1; D gene ambiguous. Germline CDR1 SGHDT, CDR2 YYEEEE. CDR3 length: 13 residues. V was shortened by 0 bases and J by 2 bases, with 5 bases between the two germline ends. The CDR3: CASSLGRNTEAFF. The CDR3 DNA sequence: TGTGCCAGCAGCTTGGGCCGTAACACTGAAGCTTTCTTT.

The chain links TRBV7-2 to TRBJ1-4; the D gene is possibly TRBD1 (5 bases). The V end lost 5 bases, the J end lost 8 bases, and 18 bases lay between the germline ends. CDR3 size: 15 residues. The germline gives CDR1 SGHTA, CDR2 FQGNSA. In nucleotides, the CDR3 is TGTGCCAGCAGCCTTCTGCGGGGTAGGGGCGAAAAACTGTTTTTT. This sequence encodes CASSLLRGRGEKLFF.

The chain links TRBV5-1 to TRBJ1-2; 8 positions match TRBD1. J lost 5 bases, V lost 2 bases, and 14 bases had no gene match. CDR3 size: 17 residues. From germline, CDR1 is SGHRS and CDR2 YFSETQ. CDR3 protein: CASSFLPDRALRYGYTF. The CDR3 region has the DNA TGCGCCAGCAGCTTTCTCCCGGACAGGGCGCTCCGATATGGCTACACCTTC.

V gene TRBV29-1 combines with J gene TRBJ2-7; D might be TRBD1 or TRBD2, each matching 5 bases. CDR3 size: 15 residues. Germline V gives CDR1 SQVTM, CDR2 ANQGSEA. V was shortened by 3 bases and J by 5 bases, with 20 bases between the two germline ends. CDR3 DNA sequence: TGCAGCGTTGATGAGAAGGGGCTAGAGGGTAACGAGCAGTACTTC. This sequence encodes CSVDEKGLEGNEQYF.

The rearrangement joins TRBV13 to TRBJ1-1; 8 bases are a match to TRBD1. The CDR3 is 17 amino acids. Germline V CDR1 and CDR2: PRHDT, FYEKMQ (reference sequence). V shed 4 bases, J shed 3 bases, and the junction held 13 bases outside the gene matches. The CDR3: CASSYRGFGGFHTEAFF. The CDR3 DNA reads as TGTGCCAGCAGCTACAGGGGGTTCGGGGGATTCCACACTGAAGCTTTCTTT. The full variable domain, completed using reference TRBV13 and TRBJ1-1, is AAGVIQSPRHLIKEKRETATLKCYPIPRHDTVYWYQQGPGQDPQFLISFYEKMQSDKGSIPDRFSAQQFSDYHSELNMSSLELGDSALYFCASSYRGFGGFHTEAFFGQGTRLTVV.

This chain joins TRBV9 and TRBJ2-5; a weak D match, TRBD1 (5 bases). Germline CDR1 and CDR2: SGDLS and YYNGEE. The CDR3 runs to 15 residues. Trimming removed 3 bases from V and 1 base from J, with 13 bases in between. Here the CDR3 DNA reads TGTGCCAGCAGCGGGATTTCAGGGTCCCAAGAGACCCAGTACTTC. Its protein product is CASSGISGSQETQYF.

This chain connects TRBV2 to TRBJ1-1; no definite D call. CDR3 length: 13 amino acids. Germline CDR1 is SNHLY and CDR2 is FYNNEI. V shed 8 bases and J shed 6 bases, with 16 bases lying between them. The CDR3 DNA follows: TGTGCCAGCTCTTTGGACTCCGGAGCTGAAGCTTTCTTT. This codes for CASSLDSGAEAFF.

The V and J genes are TRBV5-1 and TRBJ1-1; D possibly corresponds to TRBD1 (5 bases). The CDR3 extends over 14 amino acids. Germline V gene sequence: CDR1 SGHRS, CDR2 YFSETQ. The V gene lost 0 bases and the J gene lost 7 bases, with 13 bases spanning the gap. The CDR3, as DNA: TGCGCCAGCAGCTTGGGAGGGTGGCAGGGTGAAGCTTTCTTT. This sequence encodes CASSLGGWQGEAFF.

V gene TRBV6-5 combines with J gene TRBJ2-7; D may be TRBD1 (6 bases). This CDR3 comprises 15 residues. V was trimmed by 0 bases and J by 4 bases, leaving 13 bases between them. The V gene's germline CDR1 is MNHEY and CDR2 SVGAGI. This CDR3 reads CASSYSRTVGYEQYF. For the CDR3, the DNA is TGTGCCAGCAGTTACTCCCGGACAGTAGGTTACGAGCAGTACTTC.

This chain links TRBV7-9 with TRBJ1-2; D gene ambiguous. V shed 1 base and J shed 7 bases, with 13 bases lying between them. CDR3 length equals 14 residues. CDR1 is SEHNR, CDR2 FQNEAQ, per germline (reference sequence). The CDR3 reads CASSLGGRRLGYTF. Written as DNA, the CDR3 is TGTGCCAGCAGCTTAGGAGGCCGCCGTCTTGGCTACACCTTC.

This clone showed up just once. J is TRBJ2-3 and V is TRBV5-8, with 10 bases identical to TRBD2. This CDR3 contains 14 residues. J was trimmed by 6 bases and V by 5 bases; bases with no gene match: 6. Germline CDR1 SGHTS, CDR2 YDEGEE. The CDR3 reads CASRASGGLDTQYF. CDR3 bases: TGTGCCAGCAGGGCTAGCGGGGGACTCGATACGCAGTATTTT.

The chain joins TRBV29-1 to TRBJ1-1; maybe TRBD1 (5 bases). Germline CDR1 is SQVTM and CDR2 is ANQGSEA. This CDR3 has 12 residues. V was clipped by 5 bases and J by 4 bases, with 11 bases between them. The CDR3 here is CSVTGGGTEAFF. In nucleotides, the CDR3 is TGCAGCGTTACAGGTGGGGGCACTGAAGCTTTCTTT.